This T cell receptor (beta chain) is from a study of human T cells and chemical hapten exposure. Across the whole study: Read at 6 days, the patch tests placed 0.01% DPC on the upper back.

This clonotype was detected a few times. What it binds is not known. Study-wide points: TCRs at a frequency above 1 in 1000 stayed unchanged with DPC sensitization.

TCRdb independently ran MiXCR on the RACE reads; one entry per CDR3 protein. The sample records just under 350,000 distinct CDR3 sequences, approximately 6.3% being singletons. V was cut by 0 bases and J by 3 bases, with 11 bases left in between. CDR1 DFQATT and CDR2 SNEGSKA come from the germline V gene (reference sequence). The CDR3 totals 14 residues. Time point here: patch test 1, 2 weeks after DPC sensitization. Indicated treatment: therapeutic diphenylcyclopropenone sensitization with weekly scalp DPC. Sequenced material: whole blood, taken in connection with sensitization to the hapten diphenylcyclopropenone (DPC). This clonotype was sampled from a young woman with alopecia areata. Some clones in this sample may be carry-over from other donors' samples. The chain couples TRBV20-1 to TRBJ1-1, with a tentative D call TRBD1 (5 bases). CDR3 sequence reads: CSARDGRGDTEAFF. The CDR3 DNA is TGCAGTGCTAGAGATGGAAGGGGAGACACTGAAGCTTTCTTT.